This paragraph covers one TCR beta chain sequence. The data derive from a study of beta chain features in type 1 diabetes. TCRB transcripts that were expressed got sequenced, as all of the isolated RNA had been reverse transcribed. Profiled with immunoSEQ multiplex PCR; TCRdb holds only in-frame clones, not every one. The sample has about 360,000 clones; roughly 12% are singletons. The sequencing input was naive CD4+ T cells from blood. This sequence originates from a man aged 18-30 years in good health.

The CDR3 DNA sequence: TGTGCCAGCAGCCCTGAAGGACAGGGCGGGTCACCCCTCCACTTT. This sequence encodes CASSPEGQGGSPLHF. This chain uses TRBV7-9 with TRBJ1-6; 8 bases are a match to TRBD1. There are 15 residues in the CDR3. Losses at the gene ends were 5 bases for V and 10 bases for J; bases not matched to a gene: 10. CDR1 and CDR2 from the germline V gene are SEHNR and FQNEAQ (reference sequence).